The rows below give T cell receptor beta chains drawn from one sample of a study of long-term antiretroviral therapy in people with HIV. Sequenced by immunoSEQ multiplex PCR; TCRdb stores in-frame clones only, minus some. The data contain roughly 45,000 clones, 84% of them seen just once; the ten biggest clones take up 2.5% to 3%. Sequenced here: unsorted PBMCs, sampled 0.8 years after starting antiretroviral therapy. The receptors stem from a woman younger than 30 with HIV. Each CDR3 is given with its conserved first and last residue. D genes are given only for firm matches. Only some rows state a clone size, as once, few, many or a class for expanded clones.

j_call	d_call	clone_size	v_call	cdr3_nt	cdr3_aa
TRBJ2-3	TRBD2	-	TRBV7-8	TGTGCCAGCAGCGTCCGTAGCGGGATCACAGATACGCAGTATTTT	CASSVRSGITDTQYF
TRBJ2-7	TRBD1	-	TRBV19	TGTGCCACTGGCCGGACAGGCTACGAGCAGTACTTC	CATGRTGYEQYF
TRBJ2-7	-	-	TRBV28	TGTGCCAGCACCCTATCCGGGTTTACCCTCTACGAGCAGTACTTC	CASTLSGFTLYEQYF
TRBJ1-4	-	once	TRBV27	TGTGCCAGCAGTTTATGGGGACGCGCAACTAATGAAAAACTGTTTTTT	CASSLWGRATNEKLFF
TRBJ2-5	-	-	TRBV20-1	TGCAGTGCTAGCTCCCAAGAGACCCAGTACTTC	CSASSQETQYF
TRBJ1-5	-	-	TRBV7-8	TGTGCCAGCAGCCTAGTATTAGGGGGTCGAACTGATGGCAATCAGCCCCAGCATTTT	CASSLVLGGRTDGNQPQHF
TRBJ2-3	-	-	TRBV27	TGTGCCAGCAGTCCTCACACAGATACGCAGTATTTT	CASSPHTDTQYF
TRBJ2-2	-	-	TRBV19	TGTGCCAGTAGTCATGACAACGCGAACACCGGGGAGCTGTTTTTT	CASSHDNANTGELFF
TRBJ1-5	-	few	TRBV6-5	TGTGCCAGCACAGGTCAGGCGGGGGGTGGCCAGCCCCAGCATTTT	CASTGQAGGGQPQHF
TRBJ2-1	TRBD2	-	TRBV9	TGTGCCAGCAGCCCACAACAGGGTACGAGGGCTAGCGGGCTTAATGAGCAGTTCTTC	CASSPQQGTRASGLNEQFF
TRBJ2-1	-	-	TRBV6-4	TGTGCCAGCAGTGACTCGGGCAATGAGCAGTTCTTC	CASSDSGNEQFF
TRBJ2-1	-	-	TRBV10-3	TGTGCCATCAGTTCGACAGTACTTGAGCAGTTCTTC	CAISSTVLEQFF
TRBJ1-1	-	once	TRBV7-9	TGTGCCAGCAGCCCAACGGGCCTTGGGGGCACTGAAGCTTTCTTT	CASSPTGLGGTEAFF
TRBJ1-1	TRBD1	-	TRBV2	TGTGCCAGATGGGACAGGTTGTCCACTGAAGCTTTCTTT	CARWDRLSTEAFF
TRBJ1-3	-	-	TRBV13	TGTGCCAGCAGCCTGGGGCGGGGGCTCGGTGGAAACACCATATATTTT	CASSLGRGLGGNTIYF
TRBJ2-2	TRBD1	-	TRBV6-5	TGTGCCAGCAGCCTAAGGGGGCAAGTCACCGGGGAGCTGTTTTTT	CASSLRGQVTGELFF
TRBJ2-4	TRBD2	once	TRBV19	TGTGCCAGCCGAGGGATAGTAGCGGGAGCTAACATTCAGTACTTC	CASRGIVAGANIQYF
TRBJ2-1	-	-	TRBV7-3	TGTGCCAGCAGCTTAGCCGGATCTCTCAATGAGCAGTTCTTC	CASSLAGSLNEQFF
TRBJ2-7	TRBD1	-	TRBV15	TGTGCCACCAGCAGATTTGGACAGGGTAAGTCCTACGAGCAGTACTTC	CATSRFGQGKSYEQYF
TRBJ1-2	-	-	TRBV7-2	TGTGCCAGCAGCCAACAGGGTGGAATAAACTATGGCTACACCTTC	CASSQQGGINYGYTF
TRBJ2-1	-	-	TRBV9	TGTGCCAGCAGCGTAGGGGACCGGTGGGATGAGCAGTTCTTC	CASSVGDRWDEQFF
TRBJ1-2	TRBD1	-	TRBV10-3	TGTGCCATCAGTGAGTCGACTCAGGGGGTGGGAGGCTACACCTTC	CAISESTQGVGGYTF